This is a list of T cell receptor beta chains from one sample in a study of spatial heterogeneity in lung cancer. TCRdb redid the calling of the 5' RACE reads with MiXCR, one entry per CDR3 protein. Here the sample spans fewer than 4,500 distinct CDR3 sequences, under 14% being singletons. This specimen consisted of lung tumor tissue, obtained at surgery. These receptor sequences come from a male donor with early-stage non-small cell lung cancer. The CDR3 runs from the conserved cysteine through the conserved F or W.

CSARDGQGYGDIYGYTF,TRBV20-1,TRBJ1-2
CASSLRAGHLEAFF,TRBV28,TRBJ1-1
CASSSDKNTEAFF,TRBV12-3/TRBV12-4,TRBJ1-1
CASNRAGGREQFF,TRBV9,TRBJ2-1
CASSLSIGAYEQYF,TRBV28,TRBJ2-7
CSANTRTENEKLFF,TRBV20-1,TRBJ1-4
CASISGVSTEAFF,TRBV10-2,TRBJ1-1
CASSSGTGVDTQYF,TRBV5-1,TRBJ2-3
CSVSAPGFDQPQHF,TRBV20-1,TRBJ1-5
CAGTSGSQETQYF,TRBV30,TRBJ2-5
CASSITVAKNIQYF,TRBV19,TRBJ2-4
CASSLAGFGELFF,TRBV12-3/TRBV12-4,TRBJ2-2
CASSHAGTGTPFF,TRBV4-3,TRBJ1-1
CASSLGQGSLKPQHF,TRBV18,TRBJ1-5
CSAPGQGTDEQFF,TRBV20-1,TRBJ2-1
CASSLNIRGYGYTF,TRBV5-1,TRBJ1-2
CASSLGSKHEQYF,TRBV12-3/TRBV12-4,TRBJ2-7
CATSESGNTEAFF,TRBV24-1,TRBJ1-1
CASSSGPNGIQYF,TRBV7-2,TRBJ2-4
CASRPRVAYGYTF,TRBV28,TRBJ1-2
CARAGTSGSDTQYF,TRBV7-9,TRBJ2-3
CASRGTAAGTGELFF,TRBV19,TRBJ2-2
CASSLNAGRETQYF,TRBV7-6,TRBJ2-5
CASSLGSQGTQYF,TRBV7-9,TRBJ2-5
CASSPQVSEANVLTF,TRBV7-8,TRBJ2-6
CASSQDLAATQETQYF,TRBV3-1,TRBJ2-5
CASSAAQGAGEQYF,TRBV9,TRBJ2-7
CASSPRGSTGNQPQHF,TRBV10-2,TRBJ1-5
CASSLRPTGLNEKLFF,TRBV5-1,TRBJ1-4
CATGRAAKNIQYF,TRBV19,TRBJ2-4
CASSWYRDQPQHF,TRBV27,TRBJ1-5
CASAAREGSPLHF,TRBV12-5,TRBJ1-6
CASSDRALTNEKLFF,TRBV6-2/TRBV6-3,TRBJ1-4
CASSLGTEAFF,TRBV6-2/TRBV6-3,TRBJ1-1
CASSLGPVAEKLFF,TRBV5-5,TRBJ1-4
CSVTRTGVGYEQYF,TRBV29-1,TRBJ2-7